The T cell receptor (beta chain) under discussion was sequenced for a study of T-cell reconstitution after alpha-beta-depleted transplantation in children. Trimming took off 3 bases at V and 2 bases at J, with 10 bases between the two ends. The CDR3 runs to 15 residues. Germline CDR1 is MGHDK and CDR2 is SYGVNS. Findings and caveats of the study: Some patients showed high day-60 TCRbeta diversity, which derived from surviving recipient T cells and thymic progenitors. A year had passed since transplant, and T-cell counts and diversity by then came mostly from newly produced T cells. Several hundred expanded graft clones reportedly were the source of alpha-beta T cells about two months after transplant.

This clonotype has ten or more counts. Its cognate antigen is unknown. For TCRbeta, the library was prepared with unique molecular identifiers. TCRdb fed the PCR reads into MiXCR, producing one record per CDR3 protein. The table includes 250,000 or so distinct CDR3 sequences, around 7.8% detected once. This specimen consisted of PBMCs, mostly from graft donor cells, obtained 180 days after TCRalphabeta/CD19-depleted stem cell transplant. The chain uses TRBV25-1 and TRBJ2-2; D may be TRBD1 (5 bases). This sequence originates from a male patient under 18 who had a stem cell transplant for acute lymphoblastic leukemia, so the T cells may come from the graft donor. The CDR3 bases are TGTGCCAGCAGTGATATGACAGTTAACACCGGGGAGCTGTTTTTT. It is translated as CASSDMTVNTGELFF. The entire variable domain, with the rest obtained from reference TRBV25-1 and TRBJ2-2, is as follows: EADIYQTPRYLVIGTGKKITLECSQTMGHDKMYWYQQDPGMELHLIHYSYGVNSTEKGDLSSESTVSRIRTEHFPLTLESARPSHTSQYLCASSDMTVNTGELFFGEGSRLTVL.